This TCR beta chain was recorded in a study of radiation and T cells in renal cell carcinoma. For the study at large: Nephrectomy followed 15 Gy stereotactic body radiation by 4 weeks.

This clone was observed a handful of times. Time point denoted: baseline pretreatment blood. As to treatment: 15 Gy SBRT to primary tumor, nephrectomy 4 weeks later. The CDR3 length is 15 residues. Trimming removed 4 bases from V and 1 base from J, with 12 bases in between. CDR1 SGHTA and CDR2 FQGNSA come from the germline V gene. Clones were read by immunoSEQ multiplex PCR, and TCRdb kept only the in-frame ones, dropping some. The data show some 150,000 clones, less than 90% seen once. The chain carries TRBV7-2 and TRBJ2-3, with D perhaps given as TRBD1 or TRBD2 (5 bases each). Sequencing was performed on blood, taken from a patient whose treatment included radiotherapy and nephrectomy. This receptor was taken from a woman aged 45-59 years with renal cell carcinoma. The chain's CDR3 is CASSSIGAGTDTQYF. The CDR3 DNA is TGTGCCAGCAGCTCCATCGGGGCCGGCACAGATACGCAGTATTTT.